Each of the 16 T cell receptor beta chains below was sequenced from the same sample in a study of T cells in Graves' hyperthyroidism and ophthalmopathy. Researchers amplified the TCR beta CDR3 regions from RNA transcripts. Initially, a first-round RT-PCR of the TCR CDR3 employed the HTBI primer set. MiXCR was run by TCRdb on the multiplex PCR reads, yielding one entry per CDR3 protein. The data show approximately 590,000 distinct CDR3 sequences, with 46% seen just once and about 7.9% held by the top ten. The sequencing input was peripheral blood or thyroid tissue (not recorded which). Receptors originate from a young woman with Graves' hyperthyroidism.

V gene TRBV14 combines with J gene TRBJ1-2; D not resolved. V was shortened by 4 bases and J by 4 bases, with 10 bases between the two germline ends. This CDR3 contains 13 residues. Germline V gene lookup returns CDR1 SGHDN and CDR2 FVKESK. The CDR3 loop reads CASSLTATYGYTF. The CDR3 DNA reads TGTGCCAGCAGCCTGACTGCTACCTATGGCTACACCTTC.

The genes are TRBV7-3 and TRBJ2-7; 9 nucleotides match TRBD2. The germline CDR1 and CDR2 sequences are SGHTA and FQGTGA. The CDR3 runs to 16 residues. V lost 5 bases to trimming and J lost 3 bases; unmatched junction nucleotides: 11. CDR3 protein: CASSVSGLAGFYEQYF. The CDR3 DNA reads TGTGCCAGCAGCGTGAGTGGGCTAGCGGGATTCTACGAGCAGTACTTC.

V gene TRBV24-1 combines with J gene TRBJ1-5, with D perhaps matching TRBD1 (6 bases). Germline V CDR1 and CDR2: KGHDR, SFDVKD. This CDR3 has 15 residues. V lost 7 bases and J lost 0, with 12 bases in between. In nucleotides, the CDR3 is TGTGCCACCAGCCGGGACAATCTTAGCAATCAGCCCCAGCATTTT. Translating it yields CATSRDNLSNQPQHF.

The chain employs TRBV2 and TRBJ2-3; no reliable D call. Germline V gives CDR1 SNHLY, CDR2 FYNNEI. V lost 8 bases and J 6 bases, leaving 9 bases between the germline ends. This CDR3 has 11 amino acids. CDR3 region: CASRAGDTQYF. The CDR3 DNA follows: TGTGCCAGCCGCGCCGGCGATACGCAGTATTTT.

This clonotype was seen a few times. The chain joins TRBV10-2 to TRBJ1-4; D is possibly TRBD1 (5 bases). This CDR3 is 15 amino acids long. The germline V gene encodes CDR1 WSHSY and CDR2 SAAADI. The germline V and J ends were trimmed by 6 bases and 7 bases, with 18 bases remaining between them. The CDR3 DNA sequence: TGCGCCAGCAGGGACGGCGGGGGGTTGGCTGAAAAACTGTTTTTT. This encodes CASRDGGGLAEKLFF.

This clonotype was seen at least ten times. The J gene is TRBJ2-7, the V gene TRBV7-9; 12 bases match TRBD2. The V and J ends lost 5 bases and 5 bases, in that order; junction bases with no gene match: 4. The CDR3 runs 14 residues. Germline CDR1 SEHNR, CDR2 FQNEAQ (reference sequence). CDR3 protein: CASSPTSGSHEQYF. CDR3 DNA: TGTGCCAGCAGCCCGACTAGCGGGAGCCACGAGCAGTACTTC.

This sequence joins TRBV7-3 and TRBJ1-1; 7 bases align to TRBD1. In germline, CDR1 is SGHTA, CDR2 FQGTGA. V shed 7 bases and J 1 base; nucleotides not matched to a gene: 6. CDR3 size: 14 residues. CDR3 residues: CASTRDSGNTEAFF. In DNA form, the CDR3 reads TGTGCCAGCACCCGGGACAGCGGGAACACTGAAGCTTTCTTT.

In this sample, this clonotype turned up a few times. V is TRBV5-6 and J is TRBJ1-1; 7 bases line up with TRBD1. The trim removed 4 bases at V and 6 bases at J, leaving 9 bases unmatched. This CDR3 comprises 14 residues. Germline values: CDR1 SGHDT, CDR2 YYEEEE. The CDR3 DNA reads as TGTGCCAGCAGCAACAGGGGAGGTAGCGCTGAAGCTTTCTTT. It is translated as CASSNRGGSAEAFF.

The table lists this clonotype with a few counts. V and J are TRBV7-8 and TRBJ1-1; D not resolved. Germline loops: CDR1 SGHVS, CDR2 FQNEAQ. The CDR3 is made up of 12 amino acids. V was trimmed by 4 bases and J by 7 bases, leaving 10 bases between them. The CDR3 reads CASSSGTYEAFF. The DNA for the CDR3 is TGTGCCAGCAGCTCGGGAACCTATGAAGCTTTCTTT.

This clonotype was picked up a small number of times. This chain links TRBV7-2 with TRBJ1-5; D is unresolved. This CDR3 is 15 amino acids long. In germline, CDR1 is SGHTA, CDR2 FQGNSA. V lost 5 bases, J lost 0 bases, and 11 bases lay in between. The CDR3 loop is CASSRAEYSNQPQHF. DNA for the CDR3: TGTGCCAGCAGCCGGGCGGAGTATAGCAATCAGCCCCAGCATTTT.

This clonotype was counted only a few times. The chain recombines TRBV7-8 with TRBJ1-1; D is perhaps TRBD1 (5 bases). Trimming took 6 bases from V and 5 from J, leaving 13 bases between them. The CDR3 spans 13 residues. Germline assignment: CDR1 SGHVS and CDR2 FQNEAQ. In DNA form, the CDR3 reads TGTGCCAGCAGTTTGGAGGGGAGGACTGAAGCTTTCTTT. Translation gives CASSLEGRTEAFF.

This clonotype was counted between two and nine times. In DNA form, the CDR3 reads TGTGCCAGCAGCTCGGTCCTCTCTGGAAACACCATATATTTT. The encoded protein is CASSSVLSGNTIYF. V usage is TRBV7-6 and J usage is TRBJ1-3; D not certain. V was pared by 4 bases and J by 0 bases, with 7 bases between. Germline values: CDR1 SGHVS, CDR2 FNYEAQ. This CDR3 region has 14 residues.

This clonotype was seen only a few times. The chain has TRBV7-9 and TRBJ1-2; 7 bases align to TRBD1. The length of the CDR3 is 13 residues. The trim removed 6 bases at V and 7 bases at J, leaving 8 bases unmatched. The germline gives CDR1 SEHNR, CDR2 FQNEAQ (reference sequence). DNA for the CDR3: TGTGCCAGCAGACCAACAGGGGCGGTTGGCTACACCTTC. Its protein product is CASRPTGAVGYTF.

The J gene is TRBJ1-1, the V gene TRBV25-1; no clear D. The CDR3 is 13 amino acids. Trimming shortened V by 2 bases and J by 7 bases, and 11 bases separated the two germline ends. Per germline, CDR1 MGHDK and CDR2 SYGVNS. CDR3 DNA: TGTGCCAGCAGTGAAGCCCCCTGGAATGAAGCTTTCTTT. It specifies CASSEAPWNEAFF.

There are a few counts of this clonotype. The chain joins TRBV7-8 to TRBJ1-5; TRBD1 matches at 8 bases. This CDR3 comprises 15 residues. With V trimmed by 5 bases and J by 6 bases, 9 bases remained unmatched. Germline CDR1 is SGHVS and CDR2 is FQNEAQ. CDR3 in amino acids: CASSDDRGRIQPQHF. The CDR3 DNA reads as TGTGCCAGCAGCGATGACAGGGGTCGGATTCAGCCCCAGCATTTT.

The chain is built from TRBV9 and TRBJ1-4, with 12 bases aligning to TRBD1. The CDR3 runs 15 residues. V lost 2 bases and J lost 6; bases outside the gene matches: 2. Germline V gives CDR1 SGDLS, CDR2 YYNGEE. CDR3 loop: CASSVGTGGYEKLFF. CDR3 sequence (DNA): TGTGCCAGCAGCGTCGGGACAGGGGGCTATGAAAAACTGTTTTTT.